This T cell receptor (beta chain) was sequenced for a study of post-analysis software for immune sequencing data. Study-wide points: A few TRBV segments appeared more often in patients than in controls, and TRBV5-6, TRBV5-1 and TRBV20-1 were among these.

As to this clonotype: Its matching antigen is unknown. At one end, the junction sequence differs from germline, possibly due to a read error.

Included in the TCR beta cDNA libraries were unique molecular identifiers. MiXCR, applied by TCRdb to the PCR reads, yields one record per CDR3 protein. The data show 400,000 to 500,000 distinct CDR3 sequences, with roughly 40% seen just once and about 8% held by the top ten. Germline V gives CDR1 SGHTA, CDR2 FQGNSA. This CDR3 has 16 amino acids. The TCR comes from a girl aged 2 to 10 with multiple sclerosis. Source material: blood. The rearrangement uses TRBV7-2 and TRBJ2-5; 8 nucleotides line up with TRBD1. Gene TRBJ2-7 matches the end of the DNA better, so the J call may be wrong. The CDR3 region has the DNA TGTGCCGGCAGCCGTTTAGCCCGTTCAGGGGGCGACGAGCAGTACTTC. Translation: CAGSRLARSGGDEQYF.